A single sample is the source of the 21 T cell receptor beta chains below, sequenced in a study of cytomegalovirus exposure and HLA in healthy donors. PCR primers comprised 60 Vbeta and 13 Jbeta primers. Using immunoSEQ multiplex PCR, the repertoire was profiled, and TCRdb retains in-frame clones only, with some absent. The table has some 150,000 clones, about 65% seen once. Sequenced sample: PBMCs. The receptors here all came from a woman in her twenties or thirties in good health and CMV-seronegative.

The chain joins TRBV5-1 to TRBJ2-5; D ambiguous. The CDR3 has 11 amino acids. Germline CDR1 and CDR2: SGHRS and YFSETQ. V was pared by 4 bases and J by 2 bases, with 3 bases between. The CDR3 loop reads CASSQQETQYF. The CDR3 nucleotides read TGCGCCAGCAGCCAGCAAGAGACCCAGTACTTC.

The chain couples TRBV7-2 to TRBJ2-3; 7 positions agree with TRBD2. This CDR3 contains 15 residues. The V and J ends lost 0 bases and 7 bases, in that order; junction bases with no gene match: 7. Looked up from germline, CDR1 is SGHTA and CDR2 is FQGNSA. Here the CDR3 reads CASSLALSGGNTQYF. The DNA for the CDR3 is TGTGCCAGCAGCTTAGCCCTCTCCGGGGGGAATACGCAGTATTTT.

The CDR3 here is CASSTTQGARKKLFF. The CDR3 DNA is TGTGCCAGCAGCACGACACAGGGGGCACGGAAAAAACTGTTTTTT. The J gene is TRBJ1-4, the V gene TRBV27, with TRBD1 matching 9 bases. V was pared by 6 bases and J by 9 bases, with 11 bases of the junction left unmatched. The CDR3 has 15 residues. Germline values: CDR1 MNHEY, CDR2 SMNVEV (reference sequence). Combining the CDR3 with reference TRBV27 and TRBJ1-4 gives the whole variable domain EAQVTQNPRYLITVTGKKLTVTCSQNMNHEYMSWYRQDPGLGLRQIYYSMNVEVTDKGDVPEGYKVSRKEKRNFPLILESPSPNQTSLYFCASSTTQGARKKLFFGSGTQLSVL.

V is TRBV19 and J is TRBJ2-7; TRBD2 agrees at 9 bases. CDR1 is LNHDA, CDR2 SQIVND, per germline (reference sequence). J gave up 6 bases and V 0 bases, and 3 bases lay outside the gene matches. The CDR3 runs 14 residues. Here the CDR3 reads CASSIDLAGVEQYF. The CDR3 coding sequence is TGTGCCAGTAGTATAGATTTAGCGGGGGTCGAGCAGTACTTC.

The chain has TRBV30 and TRBJ2-1, with a weak D call TRBD2 (6 bases). This CDR3 is built from 14 residues. The ends were cut back, 3 bases at V and 3 bases at J, with 12 bases in the middle. Germline lookup yields CDR1 GTSNPN and CDR2 SVGIG (reference sequence). DNA of the CDR3: TGTGCCTGGAGCACGGGGGACTTCTACAATGAGCAGTTCTTC. Its protein product is CAWSTGDFYNEQFF.

The chain carries TRBV5-1 and TRBJ2-3; 10 nucleotides line up with TRBD2. The CDR3 has 16 amino acids. The ends lost 4 bases at V and 0 bases at J; junction bases unmatched: 5. The V gene's germline CDR1 is SGHRS and CDR2 YFSETQ. In nucleotides, the CDR3 is TGCGCCAGCAGCACAAGGACTAGCGGTAGCACAGATACGCAGTATTTT. Its translation: CASSTRTSGSTDTQYF.

The chain carries TRBV5-1 and TRBJ2-3; 9 positions agree with TRBD2. V shed 2 bases, J shed 2 bases, and the junction held 3 bases outside the gene matches. The CDR3 spans 15 residues. The germline CDR1 and CDR2 sequences are SGHRS and YFSETQ. The CDR3 DNA is TGCGCCAGCAGCTTTGGACTAGCGAACACAGATACGCAGTATTTT. This codes for CASSFGLANTDTQYF.

V gene TRBV7-2 combines with J gene TRBJ2-7; 7 bases are shared with TRBD2. V shed 1 base, J shed 6 bases, and the junction held 9 bases outside the gene matches. The CDR3 covers 15 residues. Germline V CDR1 and CDR2: SGHTA, FQGNSA. The CDR3 DNA follows: TGTGCCAGCAGCTTAGGTGCGGGAGTACGCCTCGAGCAGTACTTC. Translating it yields CASSLGAGVRLEQYF.

The chain uses TRBV4-1 and TRBJ1-1; possible D gene TRBD1, 6 bases. V gave up 3 bases and J gave up 2 bases, with 16 bases separating them. The CDR3 spans 16 residues. The germline V gene has CDR1 MGHRA and CDR2 YSYEKL. This CDR3 reads CASSQADSSPNTEAFF. The CDR3 nucleotides read TGCGCCAGCAGCCAGGCGGACAGCTCACCTAACACTGAAGCTTTCTTT.

This clone is a singleton in its sample. The genes are TRBV5-4 and TRBJ2-3; D possibly corresponds to TRBD1 (6 bases). This CDR3 spans 15 amino acids. V was cut by 0 bases and J by 2 bases, with 10 bases left in between. Germline CDR1 is SGHNT and CDR2 is YYREEE (reference sequence). In DNA, the CDR3 is TGTGCCAGCAGCTTGGCACAGGGTATCACAGATACGCAGTATTTT. Its translation: CASSLAQGITDTQYF. The complete variable domain, with remaining parts taken from reference TRBV5-4 and TRBJ2-3, reads ETGVTQSPTHLIKTRGQQVTLRCSSQSGHNTVSWYQQALGQGPQFIFQYYREEENGRGNFPPRFSGLQFPNYSSELNVNALELDDSALYLCASSLAQGITDTQYFGPGTRLTVL.

This clone was seen only once. J is TRBJ2-1 and V is TRBV12-5; TRBD2 agrees at 8 bases. The trim removed 4 bases at V and 4 bases at J, leaving 6 bases unmatched. CDR1 and CDR2 (germline): LGHNT, FRNRAP. CDR3 length: 15 amino acids. In DNA form, the CDR3 reads TGTGCTAGTGGTTACGGGAGGGGGGCTTACAATGAGCAGTTCTTC. Protein product: CASGYGRGAYNEQFF.

The rearrangement uses TRBV5-4 and TRBJ1-5, with D possibly TRBD1 on 5 matching bases. The CDR3 sequence is 14 residues long. In germline, CDR1 is SGHNT, CDR2 YYREEE (reference sequence). V was pared by 4 bases and J by 2 bases, with 10 bases between. The CDR3 DNA reads TGTGCCAGCAGCAGGGCGGGGGGCAATCAGCCCCAGCATTTT. The encoded protein is CASSRAGGNQPQHF.

The chain has TRBV5-1 and TRBJ1-2, with D maybe TRBD1 (5 bases). V lost 4 bases and J 8 bases, leaving 15 bases between the germline ends. Germline V gene sequence: CDR1 SGHRS, CDR2 YFSETQ. The CDR3 consists of 13 residues. The chain's CDR3 is CASSPTGNGGYTF. CDR3 DNA sequence: TGCGCCAGCAGCCCCACAGGAAATGGGGGCTACACCTTC.

A few counts support this clone. The chain joins TRBV29-1 to TRBJ2-7, with D possibly matching TRBD2 (5 bases). V dropped 1 base and J dropped 6 bases, with 13 bases sitting between them. This CDR3 spans 13 amino acids. The germline gives CDR1 SQVTM, CDR2 ANQGSEA. The CDR3 loop reads CSVEVGVGSEQYF. The CDR3 region has the DNA TGCAGCGTTGAAGTGGGAGTTGGTTCCGAGCAGTACTTC.

This clone has more than one count but fewer than ten. The rearrangement links TRBV6-4 to TRBJ2-2, with D uncertain. From germline, CDR1 is MRHNA and CDR2 SNTAGT. This CDR3 spans 14 amino acids. Trimming left V 0 bases short and J 3 bases short, with 5 bases between. The CDR3 DNA reads TGTGCCAGCAGTGACTCAACGGACACCGGGGAGCTGTTTTTT. Translation gives CASSDSTDTGELFF.

The rearrangement joins TRBV4-3 to TRBJ2-7; 7 positions match TRBD1. Looked up from germline, CDR1 is LGHNA and CDR2 is YSLEER. Unmatched junction bases numbered 19, after V lost 4 bases and J lost 7 bases. The CDR3 is 17 amino acids. CDR3 protein: CASSPQAIRGSSPEQYF. The CDR3 DNA reads as TGCGCCAGCAGCCCGCAAGCCATCAGGGGGAGTTCCCCTGAGCAGTACTTC.

The CDR3 spells CASSLAYRDTEAFF. The CDR3 DNA is TGTGCCAGCAGCTTAGCATACAGGGACACTGAAGCTTTCTTT. The V and J genes are TRBV7-2 and TRBJ1-1; maybe TRBD1 (6 bases). Trimming cost V 0 bases and J 3 bases, with 8 bases left between them. This CDR3 contains 14 residues. Germline loops: CDR1 SGHTA, CDR2 FQGNSA. The full variable domain, rest sourced from reference TRBV7-2 and TRBJ1-1, is GAGVSQSPSNKVTEKGKDVELRCDPISGHTALYWYRQSLGQGLEFLIYFQGNSAPDKSGLPSDRFSAERTGGSVSTLTIQRTQQEDSAVYLCASSLAYRDTEAFFGQGTRLTVV.

The gene calls are TRBV7-9 and TRBJ2-7; TRBD2 agrees at 7 bases. Per the germline V gene, CDR1 is SEHNR and CDR2 is FQNEAQ (reference sequence). The CDR3 loop spans 17 amino acids. Unmatched junction bases numbered 14, after V lost 5 bases and J lost 1 base. In DNA, the CDR3 is TGTGCCAGCAGCCGTCCGACGGGCGGGAGTAGGTCCTACGAGCAGTACTTC. Translating gives CASSRPTGGSRSYEQYF.

The chain uses TRBV5-6 and TRBJ2-7, with D hard to call. Germline V lookup: CDR1 SGHDT, CDR2 YYEEEE. The CDR3 extends over 13 amino acids. Trimming removed 2 bases from V and 7 bases from J, with 13 bases in between. The CDR3 DNA reads as TGTGCCAGCAGCTTCATGTCACTCGGGGAGCAGTACTTC. This gives the protein CASSFMSLGEQYF.

With regard to this clone: This sample also contains other DNA sequences that code for the same CDR3. The chain links TRBV7-2 to TRBJ2-3; TRBD2 is a possible D gene (5 bases). The CDR3 covers 12 residues. With 3 bases removed from V and 5 bases from J, the gap between germline ends came to 6 bases. Germline CDR1 is SGHTA and CDR2 is FQGNSA. CDR3 in DNA: TGTGCCAGCAGCTTTCGGGGAGATACGCAGTATTTT. Encoded protein: CASSFRGDTQYF. The full variable domain, in which reference TRBV7-2 and TRBJ2-3 provide the parts outside the CDR3, is GAGVSQSPSNKVTEKGKDVELRCDPISGHTALYWYRQSLGQGLEFLIYFQGNSAPDKSGLPSDRFSAERTGGSVSTLTIQRTQQEDSAVYLCASSFRGDTQYFGPGTRLTVL.

The genes are TRBV27 and TRBJ2-1; 9 positions agree with TRBD2. J was trimmed by 8 bases and V by 4 bases; bases with no gene match: 18. This CDR3 region has 18 residues. Germline V gene sequence: CDR1 MNHEY, CDR2 SMNVEV (reference sequence). The CDR3 is CASSSLALLAGGVDEQFF. CDR3 DNA sequence: TGTGCCAGCAGTTCCCTCGCCCTACTAGCGGGTGGGGTCGATGAGCAGTTCTTC.